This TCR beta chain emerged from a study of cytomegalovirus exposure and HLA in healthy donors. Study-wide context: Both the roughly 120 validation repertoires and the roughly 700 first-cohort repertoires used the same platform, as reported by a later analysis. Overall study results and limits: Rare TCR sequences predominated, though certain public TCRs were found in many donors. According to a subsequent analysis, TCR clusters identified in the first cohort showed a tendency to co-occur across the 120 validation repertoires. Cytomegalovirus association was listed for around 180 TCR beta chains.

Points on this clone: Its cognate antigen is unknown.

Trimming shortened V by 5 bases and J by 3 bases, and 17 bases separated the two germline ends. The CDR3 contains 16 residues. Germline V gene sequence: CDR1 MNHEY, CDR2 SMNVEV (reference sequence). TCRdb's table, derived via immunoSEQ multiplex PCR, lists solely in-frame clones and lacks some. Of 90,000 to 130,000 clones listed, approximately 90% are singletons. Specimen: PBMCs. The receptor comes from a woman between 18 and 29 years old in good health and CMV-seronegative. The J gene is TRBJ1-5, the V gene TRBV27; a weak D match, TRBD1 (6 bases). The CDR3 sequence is CASSAKGGAINQPQHF. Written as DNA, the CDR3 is TGTGCCAGCAGTGCGAAGGGGGGGGCCATCAATCAGCCCCAGCATTTT.